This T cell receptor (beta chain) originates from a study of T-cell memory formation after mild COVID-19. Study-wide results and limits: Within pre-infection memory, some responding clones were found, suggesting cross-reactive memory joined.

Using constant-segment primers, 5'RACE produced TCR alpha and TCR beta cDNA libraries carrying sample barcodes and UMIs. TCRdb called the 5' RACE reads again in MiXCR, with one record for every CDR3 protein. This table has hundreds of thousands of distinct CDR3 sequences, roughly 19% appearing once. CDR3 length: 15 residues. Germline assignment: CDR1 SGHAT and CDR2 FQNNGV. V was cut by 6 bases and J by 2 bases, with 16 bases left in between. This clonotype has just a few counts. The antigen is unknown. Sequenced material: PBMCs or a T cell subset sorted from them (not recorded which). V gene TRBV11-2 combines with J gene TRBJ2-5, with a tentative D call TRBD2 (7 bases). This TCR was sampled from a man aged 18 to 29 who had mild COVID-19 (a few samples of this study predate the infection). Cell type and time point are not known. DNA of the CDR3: TGTGCCAGCAGTACCTGGGGGAGGGGGCAAGAGACCCAGTACTTC. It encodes CASSTWGRGQETQYF.